This TCR beta chain was captured by sequencing in a study of blood T cell repertoires in COVID-19. TCRdb's table, derived via immunoSEQ multiplex PCR, lists solely in-frame clones and lacks some. The repertoire consists of 430,000 or so clones, with over 85% occurring once and the leading ten covering 0.8% to 0.85%. V was shortened by 4 bases and J by 2 bases, with 8 bases between the two germline ends. Germline assignment: CDR1 SNHLY and CDR2 FYNNEI. This CDR3 is 13 amino acids long. The sequenced sample was peripheral blood. The sequence was collected from a man younger than 35 with COVID-19, enrolled during active disease. This chain connects TRBV2 to TRBJ1-2; no firm D call. The CDR3 DNA is TGTGCCAGCAGTGCTGAGAGCAACTATGGCTACACCTTC. Translating it yields CASSAESNYGYTF.